Reported below is one T cell receptor (beta chain). Its specificity is not known. Germline CDR1 and CDR2: MNHEY and SVGAGI. The J segment lost 5 bases and the V segment lost 6 bases, leaving 8 bases of the junction unmatched. The CDR3 length is 14 residues. The sample belongs to a study of cytomegalovirus exposure and HLA in healthy donors. Overall study findings and caveats: According to reports, the classifier identified cytomegalovirus status with high specificity and sensitivity. There were some V segments, including TRBV6-2 and TRBV6-3, excluded as indistinguishable.

Though nominally healthy at sampling, donors likely had unrecorded immune exposures. PCR amplification relied on 60 Vbeta primers (plus 13 Jbeta primers). As handled by the study authors: It was a later analysis that counted roughly 79 million unique TCR beta chains, of which some 9.9 million were shared. Repertoires were generated with immunoSEQ multiplex PCR, while TCRdb's copy carries only in-frame clones and drops some. That table supplies the V and J calls and clone size; D and trimming were determined from the DNA. The sample holds more than 130,000 clones; 80% are singletons and the top ten take 4.5% to 6%.

This TCR came from a male donor in good health and CMV-seronegative. Sequencing was performed on PBMCs. This rearrangement joins TRBV6-5 to TRBJ1-2; 8 bases are shared with TRBD1. CDR3 amino acids: CASSPKTGGYGYTF. DNA for the CDR3: TGTGCCAGCAGCCCAAAAACAGGGGGGTATGGCTACACCTTC.